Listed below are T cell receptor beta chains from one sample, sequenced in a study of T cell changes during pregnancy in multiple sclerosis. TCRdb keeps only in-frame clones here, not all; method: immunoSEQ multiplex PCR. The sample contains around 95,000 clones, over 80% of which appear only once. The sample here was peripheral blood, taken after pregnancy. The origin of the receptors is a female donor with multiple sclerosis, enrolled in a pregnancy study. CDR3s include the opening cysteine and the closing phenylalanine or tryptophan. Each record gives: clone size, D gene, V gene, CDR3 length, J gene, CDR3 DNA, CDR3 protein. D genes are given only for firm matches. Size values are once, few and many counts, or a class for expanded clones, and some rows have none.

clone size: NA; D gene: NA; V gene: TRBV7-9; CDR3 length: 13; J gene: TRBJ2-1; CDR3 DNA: TGTGCCAGCAGCTTACTAGATGTGAATGAGCAGTTCTTC; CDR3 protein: CASSLLDVNEQFF
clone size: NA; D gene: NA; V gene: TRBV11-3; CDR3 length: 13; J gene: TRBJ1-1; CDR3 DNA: TGTGCCAGCAGCTTAGTAGCAGGGCTAGAAGCTTTCTTT; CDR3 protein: CASSLVAGLEAFF
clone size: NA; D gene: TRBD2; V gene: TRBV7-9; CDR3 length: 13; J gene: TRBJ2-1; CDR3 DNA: TGTGCCAGAAATCGACTAGCGGGATCTGAGCAGTTCTTC; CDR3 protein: CARNRLAGSEQFF
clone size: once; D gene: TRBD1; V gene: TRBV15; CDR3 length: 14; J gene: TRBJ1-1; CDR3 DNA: TGTGCCACCAGTGGACAGGGGCGGTTCACTGAAGCTCTCTTT; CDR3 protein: CATSGQGRFTEALF
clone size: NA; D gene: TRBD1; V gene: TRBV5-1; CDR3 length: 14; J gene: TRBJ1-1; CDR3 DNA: TGCGCCAGCAGCTTGCTCGACAGGGAGTCTGAAGCTTTCTTT; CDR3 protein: CASSLLDRESEAFF
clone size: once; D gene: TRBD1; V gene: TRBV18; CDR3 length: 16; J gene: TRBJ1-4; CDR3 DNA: TGTGCCAGCTCACCACGAAGACAGGGAATTAATGAAAAACTGTTTTTT; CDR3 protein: CASSPRRQGINEKLFF
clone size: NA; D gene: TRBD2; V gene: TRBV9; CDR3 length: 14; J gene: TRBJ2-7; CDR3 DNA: TGTGCCAGCAGCTTTGGACTAGATCGCTACGAGCAGTACTTC; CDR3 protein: CASSFGLDRYEQYF
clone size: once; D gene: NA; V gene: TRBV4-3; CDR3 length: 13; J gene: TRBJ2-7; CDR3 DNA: TGCGCCAGCAGCTCACAACAGGGCTACGAGCAGTACTTC; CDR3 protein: CASSSQQGYEQYF
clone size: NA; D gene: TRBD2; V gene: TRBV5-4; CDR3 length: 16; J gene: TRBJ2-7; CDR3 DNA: TGTGCCAGCAGCTTGCCAACGGGGGGGCCTGCCCACGAGCAGTACTTC; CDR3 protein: CASSLPTGGPAHEQYF
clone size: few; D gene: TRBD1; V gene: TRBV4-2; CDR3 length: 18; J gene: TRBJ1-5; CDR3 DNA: TGTGCCAGCAGCCAGAGGGACAGCGGTCTAGGGGGAGATCAGCCCCAGCATTTT; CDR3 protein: CASSQRDSGLGGDQPQHF
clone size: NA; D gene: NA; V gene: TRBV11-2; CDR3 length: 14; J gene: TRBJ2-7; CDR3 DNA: TGTGCCAGCAGCTTGCGAGCCCGAACCTACGAGCAGTACTTC; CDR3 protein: CASSLRARTYEQYF
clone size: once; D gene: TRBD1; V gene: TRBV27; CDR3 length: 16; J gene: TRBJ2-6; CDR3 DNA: TGTGCCAGCACCGGGACAGGGAAGTCTGGGGCCAACGTCCTGACTTTC; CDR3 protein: CASTGTGKSGANVLTF
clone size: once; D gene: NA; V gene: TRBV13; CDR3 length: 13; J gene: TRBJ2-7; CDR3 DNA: TGTGCCAGCAGCTTAGGGGGTAGCGACGAGCAGTACTTC; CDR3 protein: CASSLGGSDEQYF
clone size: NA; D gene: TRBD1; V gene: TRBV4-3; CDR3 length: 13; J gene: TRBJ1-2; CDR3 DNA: TGCGCCAGCAGCCACGGGACAGGCTATGGCTACACCTTC; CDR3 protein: CASSHGTGYGYTF
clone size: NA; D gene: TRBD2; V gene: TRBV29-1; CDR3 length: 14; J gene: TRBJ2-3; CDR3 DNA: TGCAGCGTTGAAGGTAGCGGGAGTGTGGATACGCAGTATTTT; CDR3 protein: CSVEGSGSVDTQYF
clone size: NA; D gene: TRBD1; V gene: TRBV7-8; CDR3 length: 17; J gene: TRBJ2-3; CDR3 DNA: TGTGCCAGCAGCTTAGCCTCCCAAGGGGGCGCTGGAGATACGCAGTATTTT; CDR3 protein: CASSLASQGGAGDTQYF
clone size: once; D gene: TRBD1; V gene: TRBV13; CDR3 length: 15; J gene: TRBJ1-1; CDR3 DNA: TGTGCCAGCAGCCCACGGACAGGGGGCGCTTCTGAAGCTTTCTTT; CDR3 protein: CASSPRTGGASEAFF